The 23 T cell receptor beta chains in this list originate from one sample, sequenced in a study of CD8 T cells in Susac syndrome. An amount of RNA that ranged from roughly 0.45 to 1 ug was reverse transcribed with random hexamers. One entry per CDR3 protein results from TCRdb running MiXCR on the immunoSEQ multiplex PCR reads. The sample holds 180,000 or so distinct CDR3 sequences, roughly 94% seen once. Sequenced input: CD4+ T cells from PBMCs. All receptors come from a human donor in good health.

V gene TRBV20-1 combines with J gene TRBJ2-1, with D possibly TRBD2 on 5 matching bases. Germline V CDR1 and CDR2: DFQATT, SNEGSKA (reference sequence). V gave up 5 bases and J gave up 6 bases, with 17 bases separating them. The CDR3 consists of 14 residues. CDR3 residues: CSALSLVAINEQFF. In nucleotides, the CDR3 is TGCAGTGCTCTGTCCCTTGTAGCGATCAATGAGCAGTTCTTC.

The rearrangement links TRBV29-1 to TRBJ1-1; D is unclear. The V end lost 7 bases, the J end lost 0 bases, and 12 bases lay between the germline ends. The length of the CDR3 is 13 residues. Germline-derived CDR1 and CDR2 are SQVTM and ANQGSEA. Written as DNA, the CDR3 is TGCAGCGGGACCGTTACTGTGAACACTGAAGCTTTCTTT. Its translation: CSGTVTVNTEAFF. Combining the CDR3 with reference TRBV29-1 and TRBJ1-1 gives the whole variable domain SAVISQKPSRDICQRGTSLTIQCQVDSQVTMMFWYRQQPGQSLTLIATANQGSEATYESGFVIDKFPISRPNLTFSTLTVSNMSPEDSSIYLCSGTVTVNTEAFFGQGTRLTVV.

V is TRBV7-2 and J is TRBJ2-7, with 9 bases aligning to TRBD2. The V and J ends lost 11 bases and 4 bases, in that order; junction bases with no gene match: 9. Germline loops: CDR1 SGHTA, CDR2 FQGNSA. This CDR3 has 13 amino acids. CDR3 DNA sequence: TGTGCCTCGGTAGCGGGAGCCCAATACGAGCAGTACTTC. Its protein product is CASVAGAQYEQYF.

The rearrangement uses TRBV29-1 and TRBJ2-3; D unresolved. Per the germline V gene, CDR1 is SQVTM and CDR2 is ANQGSEA. The CDR3 extends over 9 amino acids. V gave up 7 bases and J gave up 3 bases, with 2 bases separating them. This CDR3 is CSGTDTQYF. For the CDR3, the DNA is TGCAGCGGAACAGATACGCAGTATTTT.

CDR3 sequence: CATSRTYNEQFF. Written as DNA, the CDR3 is TGTGCCACCAGCAGAACCTACAATGAGCAGTTCTTC. This chain links TRBV15 with TRBJ2-1; D unclear. The CDR3 covers 12 residues. The germline V gene encodes CDR1 LNHNV and CDR2 YYDKDF (reference sequence). Deletions cut 2 bases from V and 2 bases from J, with 1 base between.

This chain uses TRBV20-1 with TRBJ2-3, with 9 bases lining up with TRBD2. Germline V lookup: CDR1 DFQATT, CDR2 SNEGSKA (reference sequence). The CDR3 is 15 amino acids. J lost 6 bases, V lost 3 bases, and 10 bases had no gene match. For the CDR3, the DNA is TGCAGTGCTAGTCTAGGGACTAGCAAAGTGGATACGCAGTATTTT. Amino acid sequence: CSASLGTSKVDTQYF.

The CDR3 sequence is CAWSVLSAGQYF. CDR3 DNA sequence: TGTGCCTGGAGTGTACTAAGCGCGGGGCAGTACTTC. V and J are TRBV30 and TRBJ2-7, with TRBD2 as a possible D gene (5 bases). Germline CDR1 and CDR2: GTSNPN and SVGIG (reference sequence). Trimming left V 0 bases short and J 9 bases short, with 12 bases between. CDR3 length: 12 amino acids.

In its sample, this clonotype was seen once. The chain is built from TRBV2 and TRBJ2-5; D is perhaps TRBD1 or TRBD2 (5 bases each). Germline V CDR1 and CDR2: SNHLY, FYNNEI. V was clipped by 7 bases and J by 7 bases, with 16 bases between them. This CDR3 comprises 13 residues. Written as DNA, the CDR3 is TGTGCCAGCAACTCCAGAGGGGTTGGGACCCAGTACTTC. Its translation is CASNSRGVGTQYF. Combining the CDR3 with reference TRBV2 and TRBJ2-5 gives the whole variable domain EPEVTQTPSHQVTQMGQEVILRCVPISNHLYFYWYRQILGQKVEFLVSFYNNEISEKSEIFDDQFSVERPDGSNFTLKIRSTKLEDSAMYFCASNSRGVGTQYFGPGTRLLVL.

The count of this clonotype is one. The rearrangement uses TRBV29-1 and TRBJ1-1, with D possibly matching TRBD1 (6 bases). The germline CDR1 and CDR2 sequences are SQVTM and ANQGSEA. V lost 5 bases, J lost 3 bases, and 13 bases lay in between. The CDR3 is 13 amino acids. In DNA form, the CDR3 reads TGCAGCGTTAGAAAGGGGGGGGACACTGAAGCTTTCTTT. Protein sequence: CSVRKGGDTEAFF. Complete variable domain (other parts from reference TRBV29-1 and TRBJ1-1): SAVISQKPSRDICQRGTSLTIQCQVDSQVTMMFWYRQQPGQSLTLIATANQGSEATYESGFVIDKFPISRPNLTFSTLTVSNMSPEDSSIYLCSVRKGGDTEAFFGQGTRLTVV.

The V gene is TRBV12-3 or TRBV12-4, the J gene TRBJ2-4, with D possibly called TRBD1 or TRBD2 (5 bases each). The CDR3 covers 16 residues. The V gene lost 7 bases and the J gene lost 4 bases, with 20 bases spanning the gap. The DNA for the CDR3 is TGTGCCAGCACCGATGGTCTAGGGACCGGGAAAAACATTCAGTACTTC. The encoded protein is CASTDGLGTGKNIQYF.

The CDR3 is CASSARAQGADNEQFF. The CDR3 DNA follows: TGTGCCAGCAGCGCCCGTGCCCAGGGGGCCGACAATGAGCAGTTCTTC. The rearrangement joins TRBV9 to TRBJ2-1, with TRBD1 matching over 8 bases. CDR3 size: 16 residues. The trim removed 3 bases at V and 5 bases at J, leaving 10 bases unmatched. Germline V gives CDR1 SGDLS, CDR2 YYNGEE.

This clonotype was observed a handful of times. The chain recombines TRBV6-2 or TRBV6-3 with TRBJ2-2, with D unresolved. Trimming stripped 4 bases from V and 0 bases from J, with 9 bases between. Per germline, CDR1 MNHEY and CDR2 SVGEGT. The CDR3 has 15 amino acids. The CDR3 is CASSLDGANTGELFF. In DNA, the CDR3 is TGTGCCAGCAGTTTGGACGGTGCGAACACCGGGGAGCTGTTTTTT.

This rearrangement joins TRBV29-1 to TRBJ2-7; 9 bases are a match to TRBD2. With V trimmed by 4 bases and J by 2 bases, 3 bases remained unmatched. The CDR3 runs to 13 residues. Per germline, CDR1 SQVTM and CDR2 ANQGSEA. This CDR3 is CSVAPSGTYEQYF. The CDR3 bases are TGCAGCGTTGCCCCTAGCGGGACCTACGAGCAGTACTTC.

The rearrangement uses TRBV3-1 and TRBJ2-1, with a weak D call TRBD2 (5 bases). The CDR3 has 12 residues. Germline V CDR1 and CDR2: LGHDT, YNNKEL (reference sequence). V was trimmed by 4 bases and J by 9 bases, leaving 10 bases between them. The CDR3 spells CASSPRESEQFF. The CDR3 DNA follows: TGTGCCAGCAGCCCCCGGGAATCTGAGCAGTTCTTC.

This clonotype showed up just once. The chain combines TRBV5-1 with TRBJ1-1; a weak D match, TRBD1 (5 bases). This CDR3 has 14 residues. The V end lost 0 bases, the J end lost 4 bases, and 10 bases lay between the germline ends. CDR1 and CDR2 (germline): SGHRS, YFSETQ. The CDR3 loop is CASSLDWGGTEAFF. CDR3 sequence (DNA): TGCGCCAGCAGCTTGGACTGGGGGGGCACTGAAGCTTTCTTT.

There are a few counts of this clonotype. This chain uses TRBV12-3 or TRBV12-4 with TRBJ2-1; 12 bases map to TRBD2. The ends lost 5 bases at V and 3 bases at J; junction bases unmatched: 2. The CDR3 covers 15 residues. The DNA for the CDR3 is TGTGCCAGCAGTAGGGGACTAGCGGGCTACAATGAGCAGTTCTTC. The encoded protein is CASSRGLAGYNEQFF.

The chain is built from TRBV20-1 and TRBJ2-1, with 7 nucleotides matching TRBD2. Germline V lookup: CDR1 DFQATT, CDR2 SNEGSKA (reference sequence). This CDR3 is 13 amino acids long. The ends lost 7 bases at V and 3 bases at J; junction bases unmatched: 6. The CDR3 region is CSVLAEGYNEQFF. The CDR3 region has the DNA TGCAGTGTTCTAGCGGAGGGCTACAATGAGCAGTTCTTC.

The V gene is TRBV29-1, the J gene TRBJ2-3; D is unresolved. Trimming removed 4 bases at V and 2 bases at J, with 7 bases between. CDR1 and CDR2 from the germline V gene are SQVTM and ANQGSEA. This CDR3 is 12 amino acids long. CDR3 loop: CSVGGYTDTQYF. In DNA, the CDR3 is TGCAGCGTTGGTGGCTACACAGATACGCAGTATTTT.

V is TRBV27 and J is TRBJ1-2; 7 nucleotides line up with TRBD1. V shed 4 bases, J shed 2 bases, and the junction held 13 bases outside the gene matches. The CDR3 totals 17 residues. Per germline, CDR1 MNHEY and CDR2 SMNVEV (reference sequence). CDR3 amino acids: CASSSSSPDRLNYGYTF. DNA of the CDR3: TGTGCCAGCAGTTCCTCTAGTCCGGACAGGTTGAACTATGGCTACACCTTC.

This chain uses TRBV12-3 or TRBV12-4 with TRBJ2-1; 9 bases agree with TRBD2. The CDR3 totals 15 residues. The ends lost 3 bases at V and 5 bases at J; junction bases unmatched: 5. CDR3 sequence (DNA): TGTGCCAGCAGTTTGACTAGCGGAACCGACAATGAGCAGTTCTTC. Amino acid sequence: CASSLTSGTDNEQFF.

V usage is TRBV20-1 and J usage is TRBJ2-3; perhaps TRBD2 as D (6 bases). Germline V CDR1 and CDR2: DFQATT, SNEGSKA (reference sequence). This CDR3 has 15 amino acids. V lost 3 bases and J lost 1, with 14 bases in between. CDR3 sequence reads: CSARTGEAGTDTQYF. In DNA, the CDR3 is TGCAGTGCTAGGACGGGGGAGGCCGGCACAGATACGCAGTATTTT.

The genes are TRBV24-1 and TRBJ2-4; either TRBD1 or TRBD2 may supply D (6 bases each). V was clipped by 7 bases and J by 4 bases, with 16 bases between them. There are 15 residues in the CDR3. Looked up from germline, CDR1 is KGHDR and CDR2 is SFDVKD. The CDR3 bases are TGTGCCACCAGCCTGGGGGGCGCGGGTAAAAACATTCAGTACTTC. Encoded protein: CATSLGGAGKNIQYF.

This chain uses TRBV7-9 with TRBJ2-3; D might be TRBD2 (6 bases). Germline values: CDR1 SEHNR, CDR2 FQNEAQ (reference sequence). V was shortened by 5 bases and J by 2 bases, with 14 bases between the two germline ends. This CDR3 region has 15 residues. CDR3 in amino acids: CASSRDFGVTDTQYF. The CDR3 region has the DNA TGTGCCAGCAGCCGGGACTTTGGGGTCACAGATACGCAGTATTTT.